This passage covers 7 T cell receptor beta chains from one sample sequenced in a study of blood T cells in healthy people across ages. Primers used in a second PCR of about 6 to 11 cycles were a sample-barcoded 5' primer and a J-beta primer mix. Each CDR3 protein gets one entry after TCRdb re-called the 5' RACE reads with MiXCR. The sample has 730,000 or so distinct CDR3 sequences, roughly two fifths seen once. Material for sequencing was blood. The receptors stem from a man older than 75 in good health.

The chain combines TRBV5-1 with TRBJ2-7, with 8 bases lining up with TRBD1. Matching the DNA end better, TRBJ2-5 makes the J call doubtful. Germline V CDR1 and CDR2: SGHRS, YFSETQ. This CDR3 has 14 residues. DNA of the CDR3: TGCGCCAGCGGAACCAGGGGGCTACGGGAGACCCAGTACTTC. It codes for CASGTRGLRETQYF.

The chain couples TRBV6-2 or TRBV6-3 to TRBJ1-2; D might be TRBD1 (5 bases). CDR1 and CDR2 from the germline V gene are MNHEY and SVGEGT. V was pared by 6 bases and J by 4 bases, with 12 bases between. The CDR3 totals 13 residues. CDR3 region: CASRRQFIYGYTF. The CDR3 DNA follows: TGTGCCAGCAGAAGACAGTTTATCTATGGCTACACCTTC.

V usage is TRBV6-4 and J usage is TRBJ2-1; D tentatively reads TRBD1 or TRBD2 (5 bases each). V was pared by 5 bases and J by 10 bases, with 15 bases between. CDR3 length: 13 residues. Germline CDR1 and CDR2: MRHNA and SNTAGT. CDR3 sequence reads: CASSRDLGWEQFF. The CDR3 DNA is TGTGCCAGCAGTCGGGACCTCGGTTGGGAGCAGTTCTTC.

This sequence joins TRBV27 and TRBJ1-2; a weak D match, TRBD1 (6 bases). The V end was cut by 0 bases, the J end by 8 bases, with 16 bases between. CDR3 length: 15 residues. CDR1 and CDR2 from the germline V gene are MNHEY and SMNVEV (reference sequence). DNA for the CDR3: TGTGCCAGCAGTTTATCGAACCAGGGGATAAGAGGCTACACCTTC. Translated: CASSLSNQGIRGYTF.

V gene TRBV7-9 combines with J gene TRBJ2-7; 7 bases match TRBD1. J lost 7 bases, V lost 4 bases, and 10 bases had no gene match. There are 14 residues in the CDR3. Per germline, CDR1 SEHNR and CDR2 FQNEAQ (reference sequence). The CDR3 sequence is CASSSTDRANEQYF. The CDR3 DNA is TGTGCCAGCAGCTCTACCGACAGGGCGAATGAGCAGTACTTC.

This clonotype was seen a handful of times. Since a much larger clone is just one base distant, this may be a read error. The rearrangement uses TRBV7-2 and TRBJ2-7; D call uncertain. The J call may be faulty, since TRBJ2-5 better matches the DNA end. From germline, CDR1 is SGHTA and CDR2 FQGNSA. There are 13 residues in the CDR3. CDR3 amino acids: CASSLELGETQYF. The CDR3 DNA sequence: TGTGCCAGCAGCTTAGAACTGGGAGAGACCCAGTACTTC.

This clonotype was found a few times. The chain carries TRBV4-3 and TRBJ2-3, with D tentatively TRBD1 (6 bases). The ends were cut back, 0 bases at V and 4 bases at J, with 17 bases in the middle. The CDR3 has 17 amino acids. Germline V gene lookup returns CDR1 LGHNA and CDR2 YSLEER. CDR3 bases: TGCGCCAGCAGCCAAGATCGGCCAACAGGGCTGCCAGATACGCAGTATTTT. This translates into CASSQDRPTGLPDTQYF.